This passage covers 27 T cell receptor beta chains from one sample sequenced in a study of T cell responses to AZD1222 COVID-19 vaccine. The protocol was immunoSEQ multiplex PCR, while the TCRdb copy is restricted to in-frame clones and leaves out a portion. The repertoire holds about 140,000 clones, 90% to 95% seen once, with more than 0.7% in the top ten. Sequenced material: peripheral blood, taken on day 0 of MenACWY control vaccination. Source of these receptors: an adult in good health.

This sequence joins TRBV3-1 (or the pseudogene TRBV3-2) and TRBJ2-7, with 14 bases aligning to TRBD2. With V trimmed by 4 bases and J by 5 bases, 10 bases remained unmatched. The V gene's germline CDR1 is LGHDT and CDR2 YNNKEL (reference sequence). The CDR3 has 17 amino acids. The CDR3 sequence: CASSPRLAGGSFNEQYF. DNA for the CDR3: TGTGCCAGCAGCCCTCGACTAGCGGGAGGGAGTTTTAACGAGCAGTACTTC.

The chain is built from TRBV6-1 and TRBJ1-5, with 11 nucleotides matching TRBD1. Germline CDR1 MNHNS, CDR2 SASEGT. CDR3 size: 16 residues. J was trimmed by 6 bases and V by 2 bases; bases with no gene match: 6. CDR3 sequence reads: CASSEYWTGGGQPQHF. For the CDR3, the DNA is TGTGCCAGCAGTGAATATTGGACAGGGGGCGGTCAGCCCCAGCATTTT.

The rearrangement links TRBV5-1 to TRBJ1-6, with TRBD1 identical over 8 bases. This CDR3 has 15 residues. Trimming took 0 bases from V and 8 from J; bases not matched to a gene: 4. Looked up from germline, CDR1 is SGHRS and CDR2 is YFSETQ. CDR3 nucleotides: TGCGCCAGCAGCTTGGAGGCAGGGGGCCATTCACCCCTCCACTTT. Translating gives CASSLEAGGHSPLHF.

The V gene is TRBV7-2, the J gene TRBJ2-1; possible D gene TRBD2, 5 bases. In germline, CDR1 is SGHTA, CDR2 FQGNSA. The ends were cut back, 5 bases at V and 4 bases at J, with 18 bases in the middle. There are 16 residues in the CDR3. DNA for the CDR3: TGTGCCAGCAGCGCGGAGGCGTACGGTCCTTACAATGAGCAGTTCTTC. Protein: CASSAEAYGPYNEQFF.

The chain employs TRBV20-1 and TRBJ2-7; perhaps TRBD1 as D (5 bases). V was clipped by 3 bases and J by 0 bases, with 12 bases between them. Germline CDR1 DFQATT, CDR2 SNEGSKA (reference sequence). CDR3 length: 14 residues. CDR3 residues: CSASRTPNSYEQYF. CDR3 sequence (DNA): TGCAGTGCTAGTCGGACACCGAACTCCTACGAGCAGTACTTC.

This rearrangement joins TRBV7-2 to TRBJ2-1; the D is unclear. V lost 5 bases, J lost 6 bases, and 14 bases lay in between. The CDR3 consists of 14 residues. CDR1 is SGHTA, CDR2 FQGNSA, per germline. The CDR3 region has the DNA TGTGCCAGCAGCCGTTCAGGCACCTTCAATGAGCAGTTCTTC. This codes for CASSRSGTFNEQFF.

This chain joins TRBV12-2 and TRBJ2-5; the table's D call, TRBD2, has no DNA check behind it. TRBV12-2 is a pseudogene. CDR3 length equals 20 residues. CDR3 in DNA: TGTGCAAGTCGCTTAGCGGGGCTAGGCGGGAGGACCCCTCCCCAAGAGACCCAGTACTTC. It specifies CASRLAGLGGRTPPQETQYF.

The gene calls are TRBV30 and TRBJ1-2, with 7 positions matching TRBD1. V gave up 0 bases and J gave up 6 bases; unmatched junction bases: 4. Germline loops: CDR1 GTSNPN, CDR2 SVGIG (reference sequence). This CDR3 spans 13 amino acids. The CDR3 nucleotides are TGTGCCTGGAGTGTGGACACAGGGGATGGCTACACCTTC. This sequence encodes CAWSVDTGDGYTF.

The chain has TRBV10-3 and TRBJ1-2; D is perhaps TRBD1 (6 bases). Germline CDR1 and CDR2: ENHRY and SYGVKD. The V end lost 3 bases, the J end lost 4 bases, and 12 bases lay between the germline ends. The CDR3 has 14 residues. The chain's CDR3 is CAISESTGRYGYTF. In DNA form, the CDR3 reads TGTGCCATCAGTGAATCGACAGGTCGCTATGGCTACACCTTC.

The rearrangement joins TRBV6-5 to TRBJ2-7; D is tentatively TRBD1 or TRBD2 (5 bases each). The CDR3 spans 13 residues. From germline, CDR1 is MNHEY and CDR2 SVGAGI. V lost 6 bases and J 3 bases, leaving 12 bases between the germline ends. The CDR3 is CASRDTSYYEQYF. The CDR3, as DNA: TGTGCCAGCAGGGACACTAGTTACTACGAGCAGTACTTC.

CDR3 in DNA: TGTGCCAGCAGTTCTGACAGGAGCTATGGCTACACCTTC. Its protein product is CASSSDRSYGYTF. The rearrangement joins TRBV12-3 or TRBV12-4 to TRBJ1-2, with D tentatively TRBD1 (6 bases). The germline V and J ends were trimmed by 4 bases and 4 bases, with 10 bases remaining between them. The CDR3 has 13 amino acids.

This chain connects TRBV6-2 or TRBV6-3 to TRBJ2-3, with D perhaps TRBD1 (6 bases). Germline V gene sequence: CDR1 MNHEY, CDR2 SVGEGT. V lost 2 bases and J 0 bases, leaving 9 bases between the germline ends. This CDR3 contains 15 residues. The CDR3 protein is CASSYGQSSTDTQYF. The CDR3 DNA follows: TGTGCCAGCAGTTACGGACAGTCAAGCACAGATACGCAGTATTTT.

CDR3 sequence reads: CSVVLGQGATYEQYF. In nucleotides, the CDR3 is TGCAGCGTCGTCTTAGGACAGGGTGCAACCTACGAGCAGTACTTC. The rearrangement joins TRBV29-1 to TRBJ2-7; 8 nucleotides match TRBD1. Germline V gene sequence: CDR1 SQVTM, CDR2 ANQGSEA. J was trimmed by 2 bases and V by 6 bases; bases with no gene match: 12. There are 15 residues in the CDR3.

The chain recombines TRBV19 with TRBJ2-6; the D is unclear. V lost 6 bases to trimming and J lost 3 bases, with 12 bases between them. Germline lookup yields CDR1 LNHDA and CDR2 SQIVND (reference sequence). This CDR3 spans 15 amino acids. CDR3 amino acids: CASSVVVGGANVLTF. CDR3 DNA sequence: TGTGCCAGTAGCGTGGTGGTCGGTGGGGCCAACGTCCTGACTTTC.

The CDR3 nucleotides read TGCGCCAGCAGCCGGAGGGCAGGGGAAAGCGGGTGGGCCTCCTACAATGAGCAGTTCTTC. Its translation is CASSRRAGESGWASYNEQFF. This chain connects TRBV5-1 to TRBJ2-1, with D perhaps assigned TRBD1 or TRBD2 (6 bases each). Germline V gene lookup returns CDR1 SGHRS and CDR2 YFSETQ. Trimming stripped 4 bases from V and 0 bases from J, with 26 bases between. The CDR3 runs to 20 residues.

V usage is TRBV27 and J usage is TRBJ1-5; D is unresolved. This CDR3 is built from 17 residues. Germline V gene lookup returns CDR1 MNHEY and CDR2 SMNVEV (reference sequence). V was trimmed by 2 bases and J by 5 bases, leaving 19 bases between them. The CDR3 coding sequence is TGTGCCAGCAGTTTAGGTCGTCCTGTCGGGGTCGATCAGCCCCAGCATTTT. This codes for CASSLGRPVGVDQPQHF.

This chain connects TRBV6-5 to TRBJ2-7; a possible D gene is TRBD2 (5 bases). Germline CDR1 reads MNHEY; CDR2 reads SVGAGI. The CDR3 has 15 amino acids. V dropped 0 bases and J dropped 4 bases, with 13 bases sitting between them. The CDR3 DNA sequence: TGTGCCAGCAGTTACTCCTCCGGGGTAAGGTACGAGCAGTACTTC. Translation: CASSYSSGVRYEQYF.

The J gene is TRBJ1-5, the V gene TRBV3-1 (or the pseudogene TRBV3-2); possibly TRBD1 for D (6 bases). Germline-derived CDR1 and CDR2 are LGHDT and YNNKEL (reference sequence). The CDR3 has 14 amino acids. Trimming cost V 1 base and J 7 bases, with 11 bases left between them. The CDR3: CASSQGVGGQPQHF. CDR3 nucleotide sequence: TGTGCCAGCAGCCAAGGGGTGGGGGGCCAGCCCCAGCATTTT.

V is TRBV6-2 or TRBV6-3 and J is TRBJ1-6; the match to TRBD1 covers 9 bases. J was trimmed by 9 bases and V by 0 bases; bases with no gene match: 6. Per germline, CDR1 MNHEY and CDR2 SVGEGT. This CDR3 has 16 residues. The CDR3 region is CASSYSDGTGSSPLHF. CDR3 in DNA: TGTGCCAGCAGTTACTCGGACGGGACAGGGAGTTCACCCCTCCACTTT.

The chain carries TRBV6-6 and TRBJ2-7, with 7 bases lining up with TRBD2. Per the germline V gene, CDR1 is MNHNY and CDR2 is SVGAGI (reference sequence). Trimming took 0 bases from V and 3 from J; bases not matched to a gene: 5. CDR3 length equals 15 residues. This chain's CDR3 is CASSYSGTTNYEQYF. The CDR3 nucleotides read TGTGCCAGCAGTTACTCCGGGACTACGAACTACGAGCAGTACTTC.

The J gene is TRBJ2-2, the V gene TRBV7-2, with TRBD1 identical over 8 bases. Trimming removed 1 base from V and 6 bases from J; junction bases left unmatched: 7. This CDR3 is built from 16 residues. Germline V gene sequence: CDR1 SGHTA, CDR2 FQGNSA. The CDR3 is CASSLGGRGLAGELFF. CDR3 in DNA: TGTGCCAGCAGCTTAGGCGGCAGGGGGCTGGCCGGGGAGCTGTTTTTT.

The chain is built from TRBV18 and TRBJ1-2, with a weak D call TRBD1 (6 bases). The length of the CDR3 is 14 residues. Germline values: CDR1 KGHSH, CDR2 LQKENI. V lost 3 bases, J lost 2 bases, and 10 bases lay in between. The CDR3 coding sequence is TGTGCCAGCTCACCCAGGACAGCGAACTATGGCTACACCTTC. Its protein is CASSPRTANYGYTF.

Only one count was recorded for this clone. V usage is TRBV9 and J usage is TRBJ1-2, with D possibly matching TRBD1 (6 bases). This CDR3 has 15 amino acids. Trimming removed 4 bases at V and 7 bases at J, with 20 bases between. Germline V gives CDR1 SGDLS, CDR2 YYNGEE. The CDR3 bases are TGTGCCAGCAGCTCCCGAAGGGAGGGGGAAGCTGGCTACACCTTC. Translating it yields CASSSRREGEAGYTF. The whole variable domain, remainder taken from reference TRBV9 and TRBJ1-2, is DSGVTQTPKHLITATGQRVTLRCSPRSGDLSVYWYQQSLDQGLQFLIQYYNGEERAKGNILERFSAQQFPDLHSELNLSSLELGDSALYFCASSSRREGEAGYTFGSGTRLTVV.

The gene calls are TRBV5-8 and TRBJ2-7; D gene ambiguous. CDR3 length: 14 residues. Germline V gene sequence: CDR1 SGHTS, CDR2 YDEGEE. V lost 1 base and J lost 1, with 9 bases in between. DNA for the CDR3: TGTGCCAGCAGCTTGATTAGTACGTCCTACGAGCAGTACTTC. Translation gives CASSLISTSYEQYF.

V usage is TRBV7-8 and J usage is TRBJ1-6; 8 nucleotides agree with TRBD1. Germline values: CDR1 SGHVS, CDR2 FQNEAQ. This CDR3 is 16 amino acids long. V lost 1 base and J lost 8; bases outside the gene matches: 7. Written as DNA, the CDR3 is TGTGCCAGCAGCTTAGGTGCTGCAGGGGGCTATTCACCCCTCCACTTT. Translating gives CASSLGAAGGYSPLHF. The whole variable domain, remainder taken from reference TRBV7-8 and TRBJ1-6, is GAGVSQSPRYKVAKRGQDVALRCDPISGHVSLFWYQQALGQGPEFLTYFQNEAQLDKSGLPSDRFFAERPEGSVSTLKIQRTQQEDSAVYLCASSLGAAGGYSPLHFGNGTRLTVT.

The chain has TRBV5-1 and TRBJ2-4, with TRBD1 matching over 10 bases. Germline V gene data show CDR1 as SGHRS and CDR2 as YFSETQ. The V gene end was trimmed by 0 bases and the J gene end by 6 bases; junction bases not matched to a gene: 0. The CDR3 is made up of 14 amino acids. The CDR3 bases are TGCGCCAGCAGCTTGGGACAGGGGGCAAACATTCAGTACTTC. Translation gives CASSLGQGANIQYF.

In DNA, the CDR3 is TGTGCCTGGATCCCTCCTGGCGGGAGGAACACCGGGGAGCTGTTTTTT. The encoded protein is CAWIPPGGRNTGELFF. The chain combines TRBV30 with TRBJ2-2; 7 bases match TRBD2. This CDR3 has 16 residues. Germline CDR1 reads GTSNPN; CDR2 reads SVGIG (reference sequence). The V and J ends lost 4 bases and 1 base, in that order; junction bases with no gene match: 9.